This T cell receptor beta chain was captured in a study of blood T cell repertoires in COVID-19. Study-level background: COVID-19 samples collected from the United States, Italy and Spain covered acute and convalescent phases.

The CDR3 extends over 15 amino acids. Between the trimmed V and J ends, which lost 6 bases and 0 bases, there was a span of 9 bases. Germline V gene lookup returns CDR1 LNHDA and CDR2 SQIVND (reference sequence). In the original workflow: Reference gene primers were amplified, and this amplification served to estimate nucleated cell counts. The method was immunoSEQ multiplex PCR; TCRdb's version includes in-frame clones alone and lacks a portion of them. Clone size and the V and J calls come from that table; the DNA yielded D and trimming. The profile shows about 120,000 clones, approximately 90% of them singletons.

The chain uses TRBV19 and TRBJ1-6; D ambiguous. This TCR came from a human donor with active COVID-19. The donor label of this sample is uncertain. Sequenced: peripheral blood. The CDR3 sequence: CASSAPYSYNSPLHF. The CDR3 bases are TGTGCCAGTAGCGCGCCATACTCCTATAATTCACCCCTCCACTTT.